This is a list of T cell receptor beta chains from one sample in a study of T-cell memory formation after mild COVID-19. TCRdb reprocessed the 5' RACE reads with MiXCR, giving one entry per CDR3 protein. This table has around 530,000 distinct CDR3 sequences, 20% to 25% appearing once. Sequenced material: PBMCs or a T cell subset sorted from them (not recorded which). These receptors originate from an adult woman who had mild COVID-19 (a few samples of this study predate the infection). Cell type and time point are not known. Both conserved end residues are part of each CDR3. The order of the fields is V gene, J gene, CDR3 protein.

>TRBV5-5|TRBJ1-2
CASGIFGGVDTF
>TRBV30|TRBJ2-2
CAWIERGSGELFF
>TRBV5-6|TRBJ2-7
CASSQGEFTYEQYF
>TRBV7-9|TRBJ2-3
CASSVIGDTQYF
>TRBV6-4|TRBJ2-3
CASSDSFPLAGEVDTQYF
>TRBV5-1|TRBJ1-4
CASSSDSEKLFF
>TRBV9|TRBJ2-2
CASSEGLARPRELFF
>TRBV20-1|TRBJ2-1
CSAREGAYNEQFF
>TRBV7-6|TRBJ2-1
CASSKSGLAGSSYNEQFF
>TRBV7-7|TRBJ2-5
CASSSITGAVKTQYF
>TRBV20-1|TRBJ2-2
CSARRMGLAGGLMHTGELFF
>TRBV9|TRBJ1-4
CASSVGGQGPTNEKLFF
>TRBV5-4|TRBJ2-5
CASSRIAGAGETQYF
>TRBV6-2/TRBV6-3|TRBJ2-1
CASSSPQSWTTSYNEQFF
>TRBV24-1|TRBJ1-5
CATSDPGTGNQPQHF
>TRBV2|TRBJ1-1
CASTQGSSTEAFF
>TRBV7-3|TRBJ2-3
CASSSIPTSGSTDTQYF
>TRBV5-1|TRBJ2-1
CASSQPSSGVKEFF
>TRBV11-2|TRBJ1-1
CASSLVGTAVF
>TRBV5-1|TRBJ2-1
CASSLLLAENEQFF
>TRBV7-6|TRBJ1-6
CASSPRTGENSPLHF
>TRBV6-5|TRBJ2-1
CASSYLASSSYNEQFF
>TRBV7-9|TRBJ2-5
CASSLVRGWGETQYF
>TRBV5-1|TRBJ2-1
CASSFLASGRAGNEQFF
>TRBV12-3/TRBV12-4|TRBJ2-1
CASSLAPPGNSYNEQFF
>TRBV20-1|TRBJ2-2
CSAPDRSAGELFF
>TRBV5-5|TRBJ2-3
CASSDLLAGGRTDTQYF
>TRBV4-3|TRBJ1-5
CASSQAVRNQPQHF
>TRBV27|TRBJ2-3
CASSLAPLAGGPDTQYF
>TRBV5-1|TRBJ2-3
CASNEEADTQYF
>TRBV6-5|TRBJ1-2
CASSYSGGSYGYTF